What follows is one TCR beta chain and its context. What it binds is not known. This sample was included in a study of vaccination effects on CD4 cells after COVID-19. Cultured cells yielded isolated CD4+ T cells after approximately nine days. The healthy vaccine recipients, who had no prior SARS-CoV-2 infection, showed negative nucleocapsid antibodies. Study-level findings and limits: A shortage of convalescent patients and an absence of early post-infection timepoints characterized the study. Healthy vaccinees showed cross-reactivity with common cold coronaviruses in only 1 of 255 vaccine-induced clones.

Sequencing was performed with immunoSEQ multiplex PCR; in TCRdb, only in-frame clones are kept and a portion is missing. The data contain under 50,000 clones, approximately 61% of them seen just once; the ten biggest clones take up roughly 6%. The length of the CDR3 is 15 residues. Germline loops: CDR1 MNHEY, CDR2 SVGEGT. The trim removed 6 bases at V and 1 base at J, leaving 7 bases unmatched. The chain employs TRBV6-2 or TRBV6-3 and TRBJ1-2, with 8 nucleotides matching TRBD1. This sample comprised CD4+ T cells from PBMCs cultured without peptide, obtained before COVID-19 vaccination. This clonotype was obtained from a human donor who received a COVID-19 vaccine. This CDR3 reads CASSLDRGVNYGYTF. The DNA for the CDR3 is TGTGCCAGCAGCCTAGACAGGGGAGTTAACTATGGCTACACCTTC.